Listed below are T cell receptor beta chains from one sample, sequenced in a study of cytomegalovirus exposure and HLA in healthy donors. The protocol was immunoSEQ multiplex PCR, while the TCRdb copy is restricted to in-frame clones and leaves out a portion. The data show under 150,000 clones, with 80% to 85% seen just once and 2.5% held by the top ten. The specimen sequenced was PBMCs. These TCRs come from a boy between 2 and 10 years old in good health and CMV-seronegative. Each CDR3 is given with its conserved first and last residue. D genes are given only for firm matches. Not every row has a clone size; where given, it reads once, few, many or a size class.

cdr3_aa cdr3_nt v_call clone_size j_call d_call
CASSFRGSYGYTF TGTGCCAGCAGTTTCAGGGGTTCTTATGGCTACACCTTC TRBV27 - TRBJ1-2 -
CATSRPQSSIPGQGAFGSTISYTF TGTGCCACCAGCAGACCTCAATCGTCCATACCGGGACAGGGGGCCTTCGGTTCGACTATCAGCTACACCTTC TRBV15 - TRBJ1-2 TRBD1
CASSPSQFYEQYF TGTGCCAGCTCACCAAGCCAATTCTACGAGCAGTACTTC TRBV18 - TRBJ2-7 -
CASSFYLASYEQYF TGTGCCAGCAGTTTTTATCTAGCGTCCTACGAGCAGTACTTC TRBV28 - TRBJ2-7 -
CASSFDRGLNEKLFF TGTGCCAGCAGCTTTGACAGGGGGCTCAATGAAAAACTGTTTTTT TRBV5-5 few TRBJ1-4 TRBD1
CASSLVYYEQYF TGTGCCAGCAGCTTAGTCTACTACGAGCAGTACTTC TRBV11-3 - TRBJ2-7 -
CASSKGVLAGSYEQYF TGTGCCAGCAGCAAGGGGGTACTAGCGGGGAGCTACGAGCAGTACTTC TRBV11-2 - TRBJ2-7 TRBD2
CAIMETGTDTQYF TGTGCCATCATGGAGACCGGCACAGATACGCAGTATTTT TRBV10-3 once TRBJ2-3 -
CASPLVGRERDRGSCEQYF TGTGCCAGCCCACTCGTCGGACGAGAAAGGGACAGGGGATCTTGCGAGCAGTACTTC TRBV27 - TRBJ2-7 TRBD1
CASSTTAGAYGASDQPQHF TGTGCCAGCAGCACCACAGCGGGCGCGTACGGTGCGTCCGATCAGCCCCAGCATTTT TRBV5-5 - TRBJ1-5 -
CASSLHTGGTGNEQFF TGTGCCAGCAGCTTGCACACAGGGGGGACGGGCAATGAGCAGTTCTTC TRBV7-3 few TRBJ2-1 TRBD1
CASSYPGLAGSYEQYF TGTGCCAGCAGTTACCCGGGACTAGCGGGGTCCTACGAGCAGTACTTC TRBV6-5 - TRBJ2-7 TRBD2